The 25 T cell receptor beta chains below were found in one sample sequenced in a study of T cell responses to AZD1222 COVID-19 vaccine. TCRdb keeps only in-frame clones here, not all; method: immunoSEQ multiplex PCR. This repertoire shows about 120,000 clones, 88% found once; its top ten account for less than 4.5%. The sample was peripheral blood, taken on day 0 of AZD1222 vaccination. These receptors originate from an adult in good health.

The gene calls are TRBV6-5 and TRBJ1-1, with D uncertain. Between the trimmed V and J ends, which lost 6 bases and 10 bases, there was a span of 12 bases. This CDR3 has 11 amino acids. Germline lookup yields CDR1 MNHEY and CDR2 SVGAGI. The CDR3 region has the DNA TGTGCCAGCAGGCTGACTTCCCGAGCTTTCTTT. It is translated as CASRLTSRAFF.

In this sample, this clone turned up once. The V call is TRBV12-3 or TRBV12-4, the J call TRBJ1-2; D call uncertain. Trimming stripped 6 bases from V and 7 bases from J, with 12 bases between. CDR3 size: 12 residues. The CDR3 DNA is TGTGCCAGCAGCCCGAGAGAGGGTGGCTACACCTTC. Its protein is CASSPREGGYTF.

This clone was detected only a few times. The rearrangement joins TRBV19 to TRBJ1-1; D possibly corresponds to TRBD1 (5 bases). The CDR3 length is 15 residues. Germline values: CDR1 LNHDA, CDR2 SQIVND (reference sequence). With 7 bases removed from V and 2 bases from J, the gap between germline ends came to 17 bases. The CDR3 protein is CASIGAGDSNTEAFF. The CDR3 DNA follows: TGTGCCAGTATAGGGGCAGGAGATTCTAACACTGAAGCTTTCTTT.

This chain connects TRBV18 to TRBJ2-2; tentatively, D is TRBD2 (7 bases). Germline V gene sequence: CDR1 KGHSH, CDR2 LQKENI. The CDR3 sequence is 16 residues long. Trimming left V 0 bases short and J 4 bases short, with 12 bases between. The CDR3 loop reads CASSPPSGDITGELFF. Written as DNA, the CDR3 is TGTGCCAGCTCACCACCCAGCGGGGACATCACCGGGGAGCTGTTTTTT.

The rearrangement uses TRBV27 and TRBJ1-2, with D perhaps TRBD1 (5 bases). The CDR3 covers 14 residues. Trimming stripped 2 bases from V and 4 bases from J, with 11 bases between. The germline gives CDR1 MNHEY, CDR2 SMNVEV (reference sequence). Written as DNA, the CDR3 is TGTGCCAGCAGTTTACGCCAGGGTTTCTATGGCTACACCTTC. It translates to CASSLRQGFYGYTF.

The V and J genes are TRBV9 and TRBJ2-1, with D tentatively TRBD1 (5 bases). With 0 bases removed from V and 5 bases from J, the gap between germline ends came to 15 bases. The CDR3 runs to 16 residues. Germline values: CDR1 SGDLS, CDR2 YYNGEE. The CDR3 sequence: CASSVAVTPRDNEQFF. DNA of the CDR3: TGTGCCAGCAGCGTAGCAGTTACACCCAGGGACAATGAGCAGTTCTTC.

The chain couples TRBV4-3 to TRBJ1-1; weak D call: TRBD1 (5 bases). Trimming left V 0 bases short and J 4 bases short, with 12 bases between. This CDR3 has 15 residues. CDR1 LGHNA and CDR2 YSLEER come from the germline V gene. This CDR3 reads CASSQDRGLGTEAFF. For the CDR3, the DNA is TGCGCCAGCAGCCAAGATAGGGGACTTGGCACTGAAGCTTTCTTT.

The rearrangement links TRBV5-1 to TRBJ1-1, with D unresolved. Trimming shortened V by 4 bases and J by 3 bases, and 13 bases separated the two germline ends. The CDR3 extends over 14 amino acids. Germline V gene data show CDR1 as SGHRS and CDR2 as YFSETQ. The CDR3 sequence: CASSADWGYTEAFF. The CDR3 DNA follows: TGCGCCAGCAGCGCGGACTGGGGATACACTGAAGCTTTCTTT.

This chain links TRBV5-6 with TRBJ2-7; 7 bases align to TRBD1. Trimming took 2 bases from V and 2 from J; bases not matched to a gene: 4. CDR1 and CDR2 (germline): SGHDT, YYEEEE. This CDR3 has 14 amino acids. The CDR3 region has the DNA TGTGCCAGCAGCTTCGGACAGGTAACCTACGAGCAGTACTTC. Its translation is CASSFGQVTYEQYF.

The chain recombines TRBV10-3 with TRBJ1-2, with 7 bases identical to TRBD1. The ends lost 6 bases at V and 7 bases at J; junction bases unmatched: 8. Germline CDR1 ENHRY, CDR2 SYGVKD. The length of the CDR3 is 13 residues. The CDR3, as DNA: TGTGCCATCAGAGCGAGGGGGCTGGGTGGCTACACCTTC. Its translation: CAIRARGLGGYTF.

This chain links TRBV6-1 with TRBJ1-1, with TRBD1 as a possible D gene (5 bases). The CDR3 length is 14 residues. Trimming shortened V by 2 bases and J by 5 bases, and 12 bases separated the two germline ends. From germline, CDR1 is MNHNS and CDR2 SASEGT. The CDR3: CASSEIAGGTEAFF. In DNA form, the CDR3 reads TGTGCCAGCAGTGAAATAGCTGGGGGAACTGAAGCTTTCTTT.

The gene calls are TRBV6-2 or TRBV6-3 and TRBJ2-2; D gene ambiguous. The V gene lost 4 bases and the J gene lost 6 bases, with 15 bases spanning the gap. CDR3 length equals 15 residues. Germline V gives CDR1 MNHEY, CDR2 SVGEGT. In DNA form, the CDR3 reads TGTGCCAGCAGTTTTTCCGGGTCGGTCTCCGGGGAGCTGTTTTTT. It codes for CASSFSGSVSGELFF.

This clone was recorded once. J is TRBJ2-3 and V is TRBV4-3; 9 bases are a match to TRBD2. The J segment lost 0 bases and the V segment lost 0 bases, leaving 4 bases of the junction unmatched. CDR1 LGHNA and CDR2 YSLEER come from the germline V gene. The CDR3 has 17 amino acids. CDR3 coding DNA: TGCGCCAGCAGCCAAGACGGACTAGCGCTGAGCACAGATACGCAGTATTTT. Translated: CASSQDGLALSTDTQYF.

V and J are TRBV6-5 and TRBJ1-1; D uncertain. The V gene lost 6 bases and the J gene lost 3 bases, with 14 bases spanning the gap. The length of the CDR3 is 14 residues. Germline V gives CDR1 MNHEY, CDR2 SVGAGI. In nucleotides, the CDR3 is TGTGCCAGCAGCGGAAGAGTGGGGTACACTGAAGCTTTCTTT. Amino acids: CASSGRVGYTEAFF.

The chain joins TRBV7-3 to TRBJ2-6; weak D call: TRBD2 (7 bases). The CDR3 is 19 residues long. Germline V lookup: CDR1 SGHTA, CDR2 FQGTGA. The V end was cut by 2 bases, the J end by 0 bases, with 17 bases between. The CDR3 loop reads CASSLRGASLLSGANVLTF. DNA of the CDR3: TGTGCCAGCAGCTTACGGGGGGCCAGTCTTCTCTCTGGGGCCAACGTCCTGACTTTC.

This sequence joins TRBV4-3 and TRBJ1-1; 8 positions match TRBD1. CDR1 LGHNA and CDR2 YSLEER come from the germline V gene. The CDR3 loop spans 18 amino acids. Trimming at V came to 1 base and at J to 0 bases, leaving 10 bases not matched to a gene. The CDR3 is CASSQGEGAGGMNTEAFF. The CDR3 region has the DNA TGCGCCAGCAGCCAAGGGGAAGGGGCAGGGGGCATGAACACTGAAGCTTTCTTT.

V usage is TRBV19 and J usage is TRBJ2-2; 9 positions agree with TRBD1. Germline trimming cut 3 bases from V and 1 base from J; bases unmatched to any gene: 6. The CDR3 spans 17 residues. From germline, CDR1 is LNHDA and CDR2 SQIVND (reference sequence). The CDR3 protein is CASSMGGQGRNTGELFF. The CDR3 bases are TGTGCCAGTAGTATGGGGGGACAGGGCCGGAACACCGGGGAGCTGTTTTTT.

The chain carries TRBV5-1 and TRBJ1-1; D gene uncertain. Trimming removed 4 bases from V and 3 bases from J, with 19 bases in between. Germline lookup yields CDR1 SGHRS and CDR2 YFSETQ. The length of the CDR3 is 16 residues. The CDR3 loop reads CASSPQRVGLDTEAFF. The CDR3 DNA reads as TGCGCCAGCAGCCCTCAAAGGGTGGGCTTGGACACTGAAGCTTTCTTT. Supplemented by reference TRBV5-1 and TRBJ1-1, the full variable domain reads KAGVTQTPRYLIKTRGQQVTLSCSPISGHRSVSWYQQTPGQGLQFLFEYFSETQRNKGNFPGRFSGRQFSNSRSEMNVSTLELGDSALYLCASSPQRVGLDTEAFFGQGTRLTVV.

The rearrangement joins TRBV18 to TRBJ1-4; 12 bases line up with TRBD1. V was clipped by 5 bases and J by 8 bases; unmatched bases: 6. CDR3 length: 15 amino acids. CDR1 is KGHSH and CDR2 is LQKENI in the germline V gene. In nucleotides, the CDR3 is TGTGCCAGCTCATTTGCCGGGACAGGGGGCGAAAAACTGTTTTTT. This gives the protein CASSFAGTGGEKLFF.

This clone was observed a single time. The chain couples TRBV18 to TRBJ1-1; TRBD1 aligns across 9 bases. Germline V gives CDR1 KGHSH, CDR2 LQKENI. The CDR3 sequence is 14 residues long. Trimming at V came to 5 bases and at J to 3 bases, leaving 4 bases not matched to a gene. This CDR3 reads CASSSRDRDTEAFF. Written as DNA, the CDR3 is TGTGCCAGCTCATCGAGGGACAGGGACACTGAAGCTTTCTTT.

In its sample, this clone was seen once. The chain uses TRBV5-1 and TRBJ1-2; a possible D gene is TRBD1 (5 bases). Germline CDR1 reads SGHRS; CDR2 reads YFSETQ. V was clipped by 0 bases and J by 2 bases, with 20 bases between them. The CDR3 loop spans 18 amino acids. CDR3 nucleotides: TGCGCCAGCAGCTTGGCGTCCGCAGGGATATTGTCGAACTATGGCTACACCTTC. It encodes CASSLASAGILSNYGYTF.

V usage is TRBV10-1 and J usage is TRBJ2-2; the D gene is possibly TRBD2 (7 bases). The germline V and J ends were trimmed by 7 bases and 6 bases, with 9 bases remaining between them. The CDR3 runs to 12 residues. From germline, CDR1 is WNHNN and CDR2 SYGVQD (reference sequence). Written as DNA, the CDR3 is TGCGCCAGCAAAGGGGGGGCCGGGGAGCTGTTTTTT. Encoded protein: CASKGGAGELFF.

The V call is TRBV6-5, the J call TRBJ2-7; TRBD1 might be the D (5 bases). Germline V CDR1 and CDR2: MNHEY, SVGAGI. CDR3 size: 15 residues. V was cut by 0 bases and J by 1 base, with 10 bases left in between. CDR3 sequence (DNA): TGTGCCAGCAGTTACTCGGCAGGGTGGTCCTACGAGCAGTACTTC. It yields the protein CASSYSAGWSYEQYF.

Only a few counts were recorded for this clone. The chain uses TRBV16 and TRBJ1-5; D is unclear. Trimming cost V 4 bases and J 6 bases, with 13 bases left between them. Germline-derived CDR1 and CDR2 are KGHSY and FQNENV. The CDR3 extends over 14 amino acids. CDR3 amino acids: CASSLGRGGQPQHF. The CDR3, as DNA: TGTGCCAGCAGCCTCGGTCGGGGTGGTCAGCCCCAGCATTTT.

This clone was picked up a small number of times. The rearrangement links TRBV2 to TRBJ1-5; 7 nucleotides line up with TRBD1. Trimming cost V 2 bases and J 7 bases; bases outside gene matches: 5. Looked up from germline, CDR1 is SNHLY and CDR2 is FYNNEI. This CDR3 has 14 amino acids. CDR3 in amino acids: CASSERTGEQPQHF. CDR3 nucleotides: TGTGCCAGCAGTGAAAGAACAGGGGAACAGCCCCAGCATTTT.